Presented here are 14 T cell receptor beta chains from one specimen sequenced in a study of OX40 agonist ivuxolimab in advanced cancers. Clones were sequenced by immunoSEQ multiplex PCR, and TCRdb holds only the in-frame ones, with some missing. This table has 55,000 to 90,000 clones, roughly 80% appearing once. Sample: CD4+ or CD8+ T cells sorted from blood, taken in a trial of the OX40 agonist ivuxolimab. The receptor set was obtained from an adult with an advanced solid tumor such as melanoma, head and neck, liver or kidney cancer.

The chain is built from TRBV11-1 and TRBJ2-5, with TRBD2 as a possible D gene (6 bases). Looked up from germline, CDR1 is SGHAT and CDR2 is FQDESV (reference sequence). This CDR3 is 15 amino acids long. V lost 3 bases and J lost 5, with 16 bases in between. Here the CDR3 reads CASSFSTSFGETQYF. CDR3 sequence (DNA): TGTGCCAGCAGCTTTTCCACTAGCTTCGGGGAGACCCAGTACTTC. The full variable domain, its missing parts supplied by reference TRBV11-1 and TRBJ2-5, is EAEVAQSPRYKITEKSQAVAFWCDPISGHATLYWYRQILGQGPELLVQFQDESVVDDSQLPKDRFSAERLKGVDSTLKIQPAELGDSAMYLCASSFSTSFGETQYFGPGTRLLVL.

V gene TRBV18 combines with J gene TRBJ2-7; the match to TRBD2 covers 15 bases. The CDR3 sequence is 20 residues long. V was pared by 1 base and J by 2 bases, with 12 bases of the junction left unmatched. Germline CDR1 KGHSH, CDR2 LQKENI. This CDR3 reads CASSPLPPPGLAGGTYEQYF. The CDR3 bases are TGTGCCAGCTCACCACTCCCCCCCCCGGGACTAGCGGGGGGAACCTACGAGCAGTACTTC.

This clone was observed a few times. The chain has TRBV14 and TRBJ2-5; no firm D call. Trimming took off 0 bases at V and 0 bases at J, with 8 bases between the two ends. Per germline, CDR1 SGHDN and CDR2 FVKESK. The CDR3 runs to 15 residues. The CDR3 coding sequence is TGTGCCAGCAGCCAAGATGGAGTGTACCAAGAGACCCAGTACTTC. Its protein product is CASSQDGVYQETQYF.

This clone has just one count. The gene calls are TRBV5-1 and TRBJ2-5; D not certain. Trimming removed 4 bases from V and 2 bases from J, with 18 bases in between. The CDR3 is 16 residues long. The V gene's germline CDR1 is SGHRS and CDR2 YFSETQ. The CDR3 DNA is TGCGCCAGCAGCCCACTGGGTCCCGTCGCACAAGAGACCCAGTACTTC. Its translation is CASSPLGPVAQETQYF.

The chain carries TRBV5-4 and TRBJ2-3; TRBD2 matches 8 bases. The CDR3 runs to 16 residues. Trimming cost V 3 bases and J 7 bases; bases outside gene matches: 13. Germline CDR1 SGHNT, CDR2 YYREEE (reference sequence). The CDR3 nucleotides are TGTGCCAGCAGCTCAGACCTTCCCAGCGGGGGTTATACGCAGTATTTT. Translated: CASSSDLPSGGYTQYF.

The rearrangement joins TRBV5-6 to TRBJ2-6, with D unresolved. Germline CDR1 is SGHDT and CDR2 is YYEEEE. The ends were cut back, 4 bases at V and 0 bases at J, with 17 bases in the middle. This CDR3 has 18 amino acids. The CDR3, as DNA: TGTGCCAGCAGCCAGAGGAAACTTTCCACCTCTGGGGCCAACGTCCTGACTTTC. This translates into CASSQRKLSTSGANVLTF.

This clone was counted between two and nine times. The chain recombines TRBV19 with TRBJ1-1; 7 nucleotides match TRBD1. The CDR3 covers 15 residues. Trimming cost V 3 bases and J 2 bases; bases outside gene matches: 6. CDR1 LNHDA and CDR2 SQIVND come from the germline V gene (reference sequence). The CDR3, as DNA: TGTGCCAGTAGTATCGGAGGGGGCTATAACACTGAAGCTTTCTTT. Its translation is CASSIGGGYNTEAFF.

The V and J genes are TRBV6-1 and TRBJ2-7, with 9 bases matching TRBD1. The junction had 8 bases not matched to a gene; V was cut back by 7 bases and J by 1 base. Germline V lookup: CDR1 MNHNS, CDR2 SASEGT. The CDR3 runs to 15 residues. This chain's CDR3 is CASTPGQGFSYEQYF. In DNA form, the CDR3 reads TGTGCCAGCACCCCAGGACAGGGGTTTTCCTACGAGCAGTACTTC.

This chain links TRBV5-6 with TRBJ2-2, with TRBD2 as a possible D gene (7 bases). This CDR3 comprises 17 residues. Germline assignment: CDR1 SGHDT and CDR2 YYEEEE. The ends were cut back, 1 base at V and 4 bases at J, with 17 bases in the middle. The CDR3 nucleotides are TGTGCCAGCAGCTTGTGGGGGGGCGCGGTAACCACCGGGGAGCTGTTTTTT. It translates to CASSLWGGAVTTGELFF.

The V and J genes are TRBV2 and TRBJ2-7; no definite D call. Trimming pared 3 bases from V and 3 bases from J, leaving 6 bases between. Looked up from germline, CDR1 is SNHLY and CDR2 is FYNNEI. This CDR3 contains 12 residues. DNA for the CDR3: TGTGCCAGCAGTGAGGGCGGCTACGAGCAGTACTTC. Its translation is CASSEGGYEQYF.

This sequence joins TRBV11-3 and TRBJ1-1; 9 nucleotides match TRBD1. CDR1 SGHNT and CDR2 YENEEA come from the germline V gene. The CDR3 is 15 amino acids. Trimming at V came to 5 bases and at J to 3 bases, leaving 7 bases not matched to a gene. The CDR3 loop reads CASSPGTGTDTEAFF. CDR3 bases: TGTGCCAGCAGCCCAGGGACAGGGACAGACACTGAAGCTTTCTTT.

This chain joins TRBV10-1 and TRBJ2-5; 9 nucleotides agree with TRBD2. The V gene's germline CDR1 is WNHNN and CDR2 SYGVQD (reference sequence). The CDR3 extends over 17 amino acids. Trimming at V came to 0 bases and at J to 4 bases, leaving 9 bases not matched to a gene. The CDR3 nucleotides read TGCGCCAGCAGTGAGTCTTCTAGCGGGACTTTCGGAGAGACCCAGTACTTC. Its translation: CASSESSSGTFGETQYF.

V usage is TRBV11-2 and J usage is TRBJ2-4, with TRBD2 as a possible D gene (5 bases). Germline-derived CDR1 and CDR2 are SGHAT and FQNNGV. With 0 bases removed from V and 3 bases from J, the gap between germline ends came to 12 bases. The CDR3 extends over 16 amino acids. The CDR3 coding sequence is TGTGCCAGCAGCTTAGATCCGGGATCTGGCAAAAACATTCAGTACTTC. This sequence encodes CASSLDPGSGKNIQYF. Filled out from reference TRBV11-2 and TRBJ2-4, the complete variable domain reads EAGVAQSPRYKIIEKRQSVAFWCNPISGHATLYWYQQILGQGPKLLIQFQNNGVVDDSQLPKDRFSAERLKGVDSTLKIQPAKLEDSAVYLCASSLDPGSGKNIQYFGAGTRLSVL.

V is TRBV6-1 and J is TRBJ1-1; D not resolved. Germline V CDR1 and CDR2: MNHNS, SASEGT. V was clipped by 7 bases and J by 7 bases, with 7 bases between them. CDR3 length: 10 residues. The CDR3 reads CASNSLEAFF. In nucleotides, the CDR3 is TGTGCCAGCAACAGTCTTGAAGCTTTCTTT.